A single sample is the source of the 6 T cell receptor beta chains below, sequenced in a study of somatic mutations in cytotoxic T cells in rheumatoid arthritis. Clones were sequenced by immunoSEQ multiplex PCR, and TCRdb holds only the in-frame ones, with some missing. In the table there are some 9,900 clones, around 81% of which are singletons. The material sequenced was CD8+ T cells sorted from blood. These receptors all stem from an adult with rheumatoid arthritis.

The CDR3 coding sequence is TGTGCCACCAGCAGAGATAATGGGGGGCCAACCTACAATGAGCAGTTCTTC. It yields the protein CATSRDNGGPTYNEQFF. The V and J genes are TRBV15 and TRBJ2-1; the D gene could be TRBD1 or TRBD2 (6 bases each). CDR1 is LNHNV, CDR2 YYDKDF, per germline (reference sequence). V lost 0 bases and J 2 bases, leaving 14 bases between the germline ends. This CDR3 spans 17 amino acids.

The CDR3 DNA reads as TGTGCCACCCTAGCGGGAGAAACGGATGAGCAGTTCTTC. This codes for CATLAGETDEQFF. The chain has TRBV18 and TRBJ2-1; TRBD2 aligns across 10 bases. The CDR3 length is 13 residues. Germline V gene lookup returns CDR1 KGHSH and CDR2 LQKENI. V shed 10 bases and J 8 bases; nucleotides not matched to a gene: 8.

The chain recombines TRBV7-9 with TRBJ1-3; 7 bases fit TRBD1. The CDR3 has 17 amino acids. Germline CDR1 is SEHNR and CDR2 is FQNEAQ (reference sequence). J was trimmed by 0 bases and V by 6 bases; bases with no gene match: 11. As DNA, the CDR3 is TGTGCCAGCAGGATAACGGACAGGAGCAGCTCTGGAAACACCATATATTTT. This gives the protein CASRITDRSSSGNTIYF.

J is TRBJ2-1 and V is TRBV11-1; the D call may be TRBD1 or TRBD2 (5 bases each). This CDR3 has 16 amino acids. Between the trimmed V and J ends, which lost 5 bases and 0 bases, there was a span of 14 bases. Germline V lookup: CDR1 SGHAT, CDR2 FQDESV (reference sequence). The CDR3 sequence is CASSPRGVSSYNEQFF. As DNA, the CDR3 is TGTGCCAGCAGCCCCCGAGGGGTGAGCTCCTACAATGAGCAGTTCTTC.

The V and J genes are TRBV18 and TRBJ2-3; D remains ambiguous. V was shortened by 3 bases and J by 0 bases, with 4 bases between the two germline ends. Germline V CDR1 and CDR2: KGHSH, LQKENI. This CDR3 region has 13 residues. As DNA, the CDR3 is TGTGCCAGCTCACCGGACAGCACAGATACGCAGTATTTT. This translates into CASSPDSTDTQYF.

The chain combines TRBV4-1 with TRBJ1-1; D gene ambiguous. V lost 1 base and J lost 2, with 5 bases in between. Germline loops: CDR1 MGHRA, CDR2 YSYEKL. The length of the CDR3 is 13 residues. The DNA of the CDR3 is TGCGCCAGCAGCCAAGCAGTCAACACTGAAGCTTTCTTT. Translating it yields CASSQAVNTEAFF.